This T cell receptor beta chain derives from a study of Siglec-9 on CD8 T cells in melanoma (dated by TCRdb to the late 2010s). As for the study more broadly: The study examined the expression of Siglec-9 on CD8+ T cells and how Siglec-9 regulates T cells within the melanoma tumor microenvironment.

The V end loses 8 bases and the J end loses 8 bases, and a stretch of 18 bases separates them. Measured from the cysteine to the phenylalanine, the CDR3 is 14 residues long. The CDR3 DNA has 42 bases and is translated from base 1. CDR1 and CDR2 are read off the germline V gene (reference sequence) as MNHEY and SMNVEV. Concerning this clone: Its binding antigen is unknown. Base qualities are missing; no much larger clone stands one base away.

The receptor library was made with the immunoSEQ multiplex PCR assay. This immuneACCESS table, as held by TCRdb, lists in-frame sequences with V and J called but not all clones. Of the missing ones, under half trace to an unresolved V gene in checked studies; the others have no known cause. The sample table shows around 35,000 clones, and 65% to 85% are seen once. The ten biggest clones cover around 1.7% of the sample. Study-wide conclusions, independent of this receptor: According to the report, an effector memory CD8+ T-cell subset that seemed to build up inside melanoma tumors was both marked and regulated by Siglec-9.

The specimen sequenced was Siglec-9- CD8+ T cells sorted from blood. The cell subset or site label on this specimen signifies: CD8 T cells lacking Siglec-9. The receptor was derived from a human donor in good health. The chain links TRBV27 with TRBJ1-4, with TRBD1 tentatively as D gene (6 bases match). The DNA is TGTGCCAGCGGCTCCCTCCCGGGGGCCGAAAAACTGTTTTTT. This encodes CASGSLPGAEKLFF. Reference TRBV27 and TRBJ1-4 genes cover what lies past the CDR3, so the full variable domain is EAQVTQNPRYLITVTGKKLTVTCSQNMNHEYMSWYRQDPGLGLRQIYYSMNVEVTDKGDVPEGYKVSRKEKRNFPLILESPSPNQTSLYFCASGSLPGAEKLFFGSGTQLSVL.